The clone carrying this T cell receptor (beta chain) was observed a handful of times. It was unsorted whole blood that yielded blood RNA, and germline DNA was also extracted. TCR beta cDNA was prepared out of roughly 500 ng total RNA by means of a constant-region primer. Three nested multiplex PCR rounds, a slightly modified ARM-PCR, produced the libraries for TCR beta. The opening two PCR rounds, ten to eleven cycles each, paired TRBV1-TRBV30 forward primers with a C-beta reverse primer. TCRdb independently ran MiXCR on the multiplex PCR reads; one entry per CDR3 protein. The sample carries around 170,000 distinct CDR3 sequences, roughly three fifths recorded once. The sample comes from a study of tumor-infiltrating lymphocytes in primary liver carcinoma. V lost 0 bases, J lost 6 bases, and 9 bases lay in between. Germline V gene lookup returns CDR1 SGHDN and CDR2 FVKESK. This CDR3 spans 15 amino acids.

The sequenced sample consisted of peripheral blood. The clonotype comes from a man between 35 and 55 years old with primary liver carcinoma and hepatitis B virus infection. The chain is built from TRBV14 and TRBJ1-6; no clear D gene. CDR3 loop: CASSQEAARNSPLHF. The CDR3 bases are TGTGCCAGCAGCCAAGAAGCAGCCCGTAATTCACCCCTCCACTTT.